This T cell receptor beta chain is from a study of cytomegalovirus exposure and HLA in healthy donors. Study information: Across around 400 genotyped donors, about 81% landed in the Caucasian-associated ancestry cluster.

PCR was performed using 60 Vbeta and 13 Jbeta primers. Method: immunoSEQ multiplex PCR; TCRdb's copy keeps in-frame clones and lacks some. The sample holds roughly 190,000 clones, more than 70% seen once. The CDR3 has 14 residues. CDR1 and CDR2 (germline): SGHRS, YFSETQ. V lost 4 bases to trimming and J lost 7 bases, with 17 bases between them. The TCR sequence derives from a man aged 25-45 years in good health and CMV-seropositive. Specimen: PBMCs. V and J are TRBV5-1 and TRBJ2-5, with a weak D call TRBD2 (6 bases). CDR3 loop: CASSGPSGLGTQYF. For the CDR3, the DNA is TGCGCCAGCAGCGGACCCTCGGGACTTGGGACCCAGTACTTC.